The entry below describes one TCR beta chain. This entry belongs to a study of tumor-infiltrating lymphocytes in oesophageal squamous cell carcinoma. TCRdb re-derived calls from the PCR reads in MiXCR, one entry per CDR3 protein. The sample comprises approximately 18,000 distinct CDR3 sequences, 50% of which are singletons, and around a quarter rests with the top ten. CDR1 and CDR2 (germline): MNHNS, SASEGT. This CDR3 has 14 residues. The sample comprised esophageal tumor tissue. The sequence was collected from a male donor with esophageal squamous cell carcinoma. The gene calls are TRBV6-1 and TRBJ2-5, with D perhaps matching TRBD2 (6 bases). The end of the DNA fits TRBJ2-1 better, so the J call may be wrong. CDR3 region: CATRPPGSTNEQFF. The CDR3 DNA reads as TGTGCCACACGTCCCCCCGGGAGTACCAATGAGCAGTTCTTC.